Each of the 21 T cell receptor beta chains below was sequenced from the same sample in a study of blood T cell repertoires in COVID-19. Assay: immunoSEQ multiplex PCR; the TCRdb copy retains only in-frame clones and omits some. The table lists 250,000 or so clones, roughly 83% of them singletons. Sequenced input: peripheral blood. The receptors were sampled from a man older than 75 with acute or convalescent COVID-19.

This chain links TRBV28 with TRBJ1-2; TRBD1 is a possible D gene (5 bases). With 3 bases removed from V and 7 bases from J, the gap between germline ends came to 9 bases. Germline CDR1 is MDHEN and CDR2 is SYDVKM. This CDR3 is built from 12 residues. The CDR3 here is CASSFRRVGYTF. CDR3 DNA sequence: TGTGCCAGCAGTTTTCGCAGGGTTGGCTACACCTTC.

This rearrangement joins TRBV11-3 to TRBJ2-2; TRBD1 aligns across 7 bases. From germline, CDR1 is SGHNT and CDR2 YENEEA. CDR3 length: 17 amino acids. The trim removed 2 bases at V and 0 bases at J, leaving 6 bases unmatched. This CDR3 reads CASSLTAGTANTGELFF. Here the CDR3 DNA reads TGTGCCAGCAGCTTAACTGCCGGGACAGCGAACACCGGGGAGCTGTTTTTT.

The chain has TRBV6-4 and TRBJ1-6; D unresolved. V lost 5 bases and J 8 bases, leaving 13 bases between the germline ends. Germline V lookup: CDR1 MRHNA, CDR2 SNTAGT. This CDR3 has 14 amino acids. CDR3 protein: CASSRRPGDSPLHF. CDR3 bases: TGTGCCAGCAGTCGACGACCCGGAGATTCACCCCTCCACTTT.

The CDR3 reads CASSLTSGTYNEQFF. The CDR3 coding sequence is TGTGCCAGCAGCTTAACTAGCGGGACCTACAATGAGCAGTTCTTC. The chain uses TRBV5-6 and TRBJ2-1; TRBD2 agrees at 10 bases. Germline lookup yields CDR1 SGHDT and CDR2 YYEEEE. The CDR3 spans 15 residues. J was trimmed by 2 bases and V by 2 bases; bases with no gene match: 1. The full variable domain, its missing parts supplied by reference TRBV5-6 and TRBJ2-1, is DAGVTQSPTHLIKTRGQQVTLRCSPKSGHDTVSWYQQALGQGPQFIFQYYEEEERQRGNFPDRFSGHQFPNYSSELNVNALLLGDSALYLCASSLTSGTYNEQFFGPGTRLTVL.

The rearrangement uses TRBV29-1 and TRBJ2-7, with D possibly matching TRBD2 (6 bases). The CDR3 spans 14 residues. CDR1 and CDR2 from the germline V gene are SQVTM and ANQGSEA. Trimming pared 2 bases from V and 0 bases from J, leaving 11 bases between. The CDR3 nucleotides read TGCAGCGTTGAAACTAGCCGAAGCTCCTACGAGCAGTACTTC. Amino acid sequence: CSVETSRSSYEQYF.

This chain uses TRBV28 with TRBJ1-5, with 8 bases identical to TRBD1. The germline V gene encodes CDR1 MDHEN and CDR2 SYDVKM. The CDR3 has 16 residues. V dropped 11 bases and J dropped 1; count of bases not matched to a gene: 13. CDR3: CAPYWWQGASNQPQHF. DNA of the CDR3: TGTGCCCCGTACTGGTGGCAGGGGGCGAGCAATCAGCCCCAGCATTTT.

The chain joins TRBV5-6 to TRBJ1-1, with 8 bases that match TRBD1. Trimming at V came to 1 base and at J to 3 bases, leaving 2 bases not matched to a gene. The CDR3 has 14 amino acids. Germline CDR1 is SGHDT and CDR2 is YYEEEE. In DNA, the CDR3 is TGTGCCAGCAGCTTGCAGGGGGCGCACACTGAAGCTTTCTTT. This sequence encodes CASSLQGAHTEAFF.

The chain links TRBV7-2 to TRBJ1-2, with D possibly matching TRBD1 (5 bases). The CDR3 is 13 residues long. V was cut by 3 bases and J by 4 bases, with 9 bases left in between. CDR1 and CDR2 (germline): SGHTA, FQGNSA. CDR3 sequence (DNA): TGTGCCAGCAGCTTGCCAGGGCCCTATGGCTACACCTTC. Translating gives CASSLPGPYGYTF.

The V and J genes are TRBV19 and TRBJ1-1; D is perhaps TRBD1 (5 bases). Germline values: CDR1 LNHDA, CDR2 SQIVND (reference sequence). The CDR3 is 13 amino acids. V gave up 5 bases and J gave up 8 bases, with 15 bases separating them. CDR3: CASSPVTAGEAFF. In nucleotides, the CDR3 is TGTGCCAGTAGTCCCGTGACTGCAGGGGAAGCTTTCTTT.

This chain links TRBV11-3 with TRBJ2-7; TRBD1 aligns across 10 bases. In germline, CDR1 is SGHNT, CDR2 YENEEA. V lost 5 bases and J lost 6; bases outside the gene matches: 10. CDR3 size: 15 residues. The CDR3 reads CASSATDGQGGEQYF. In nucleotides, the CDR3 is TGTGCCAGCAGCGCGACCGATGGACAGGGGGGCGAGCAGTACTTC.

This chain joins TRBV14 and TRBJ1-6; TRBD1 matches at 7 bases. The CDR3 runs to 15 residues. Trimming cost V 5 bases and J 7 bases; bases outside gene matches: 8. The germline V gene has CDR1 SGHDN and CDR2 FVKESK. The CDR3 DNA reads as TGTGCCAGCAGCTTAATGGACAGGTCGAATTCACCCCTCCACTTT. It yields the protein CASSLMDRSNSPLHF.

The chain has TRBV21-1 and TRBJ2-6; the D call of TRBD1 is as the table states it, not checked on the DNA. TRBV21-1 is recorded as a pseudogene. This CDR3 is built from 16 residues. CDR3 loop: CASTLAAGTGANVLTF. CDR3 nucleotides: TGTGCCAGCACCCTTGCGGCAGGGACTGGGGCCAACGTCCTGACTTTC.

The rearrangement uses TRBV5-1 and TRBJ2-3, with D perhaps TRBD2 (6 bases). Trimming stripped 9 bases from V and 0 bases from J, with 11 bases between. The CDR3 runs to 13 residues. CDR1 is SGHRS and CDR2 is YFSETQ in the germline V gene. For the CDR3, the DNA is TGCGCCACCACTGGGACTAGCACAGATACGCAGTATTTT. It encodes CATTGTSTDTQYF.

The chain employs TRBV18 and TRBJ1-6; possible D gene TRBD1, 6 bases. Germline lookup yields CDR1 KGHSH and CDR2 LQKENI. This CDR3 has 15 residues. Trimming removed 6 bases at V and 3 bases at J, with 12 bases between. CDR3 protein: CASSSSGVYNSPLHF. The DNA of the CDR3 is TGTGCCAGCTCCTCCTCAGGGGTCTATAATTCACCCCTCCACTTT.

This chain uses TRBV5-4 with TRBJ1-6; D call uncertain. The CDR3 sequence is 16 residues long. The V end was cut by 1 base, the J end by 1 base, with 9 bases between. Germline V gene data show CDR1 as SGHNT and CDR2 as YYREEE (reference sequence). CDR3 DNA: TGTGCCAGCAGCTTGAACCCCCGGTCCTATAATTCACCCCTCCACTTT. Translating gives CASSLNPRSYNSPLHF. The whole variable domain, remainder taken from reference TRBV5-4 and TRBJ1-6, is ETGVTQSPTHLIKTRGQQVTLRCSSQSGHNTVSWYQQALGQGPQFIFQYYREEENGRGNFPPRFSGLQFPNYSSELNVNALELDDSALYLCASSLNPRSYNSPLHFGNGTRLTVT.

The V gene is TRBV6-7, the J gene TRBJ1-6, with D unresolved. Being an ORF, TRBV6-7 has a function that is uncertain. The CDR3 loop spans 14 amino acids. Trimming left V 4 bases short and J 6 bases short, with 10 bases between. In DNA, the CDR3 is TGTGCCAGCAGTTGTCTACAGATTAATTCACCCCTCCACTTT. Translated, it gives CASSCLQINSPLHF.

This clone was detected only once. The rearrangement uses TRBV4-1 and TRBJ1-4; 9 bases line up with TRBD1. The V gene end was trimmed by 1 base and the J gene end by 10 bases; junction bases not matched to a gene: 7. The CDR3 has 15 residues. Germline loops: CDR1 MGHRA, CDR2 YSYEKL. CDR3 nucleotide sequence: TGCGCCAGCAGCCAAGTGTCTCCGGACAGGGGAAAACTGTTTTTT. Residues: CASSQVSPDRGKLFF.

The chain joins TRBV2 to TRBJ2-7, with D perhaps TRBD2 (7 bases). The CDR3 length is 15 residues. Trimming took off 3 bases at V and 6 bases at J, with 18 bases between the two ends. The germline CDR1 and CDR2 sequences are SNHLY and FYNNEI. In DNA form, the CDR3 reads TGTGCCAGCAGTGAGAGGGGGACTACAGGGAGCGAGCAGTACTTC. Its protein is CASSERGTTGSEQYF. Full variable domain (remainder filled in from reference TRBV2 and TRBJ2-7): EPEVTQTPSHQVTQMGQEVILRCVPISNHLYFYWYRQILGQKVEFLVSFYNNEISEKSEIFDDQFSVERPDGSNFTLKIRSTKLEDSAMYFCASSERGTTGSEQYFGPGTRLTVT.

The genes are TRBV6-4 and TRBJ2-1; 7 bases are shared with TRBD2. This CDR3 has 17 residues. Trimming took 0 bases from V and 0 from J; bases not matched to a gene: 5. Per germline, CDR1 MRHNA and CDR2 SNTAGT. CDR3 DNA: TGTGCCAGCAGTGACTCGAGGGGAGGGAGCTCCTACAATGAGCAGTTCTTC. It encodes CASSDSRGGSSYNEQFF.

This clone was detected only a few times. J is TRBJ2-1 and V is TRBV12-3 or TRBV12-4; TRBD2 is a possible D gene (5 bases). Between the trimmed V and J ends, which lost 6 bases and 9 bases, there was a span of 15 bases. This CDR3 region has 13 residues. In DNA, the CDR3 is TGTGCCAGCAGCGCATATAGAGAGGGTGAGCAGTTCTTC. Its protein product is CASSAYREGEQFF.

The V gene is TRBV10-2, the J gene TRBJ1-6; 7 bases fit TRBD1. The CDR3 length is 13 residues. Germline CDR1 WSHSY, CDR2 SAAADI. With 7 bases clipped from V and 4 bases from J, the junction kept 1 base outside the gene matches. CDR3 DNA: TGCGCCAGCACGGGACAGTATAATTCACCCCTCCACTTT. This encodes CASTGQYNSPLHF.